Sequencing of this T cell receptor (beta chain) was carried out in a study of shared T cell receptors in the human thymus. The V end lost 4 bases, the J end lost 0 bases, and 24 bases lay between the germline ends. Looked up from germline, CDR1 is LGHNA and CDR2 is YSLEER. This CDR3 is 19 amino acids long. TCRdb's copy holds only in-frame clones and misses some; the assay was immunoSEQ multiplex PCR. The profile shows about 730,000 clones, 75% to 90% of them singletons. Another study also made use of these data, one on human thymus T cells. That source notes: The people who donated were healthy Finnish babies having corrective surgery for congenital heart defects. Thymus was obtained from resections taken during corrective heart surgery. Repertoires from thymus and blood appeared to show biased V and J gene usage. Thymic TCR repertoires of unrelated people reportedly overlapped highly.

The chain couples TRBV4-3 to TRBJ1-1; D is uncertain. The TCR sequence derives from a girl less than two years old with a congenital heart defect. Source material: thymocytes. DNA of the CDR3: TGCGCCAGCAGCCCGACTCAAACACCATTCTCCCCCATGAACACTGAAGCTTTCTTT. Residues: CASSPTQTPFSPMNTEAFF.